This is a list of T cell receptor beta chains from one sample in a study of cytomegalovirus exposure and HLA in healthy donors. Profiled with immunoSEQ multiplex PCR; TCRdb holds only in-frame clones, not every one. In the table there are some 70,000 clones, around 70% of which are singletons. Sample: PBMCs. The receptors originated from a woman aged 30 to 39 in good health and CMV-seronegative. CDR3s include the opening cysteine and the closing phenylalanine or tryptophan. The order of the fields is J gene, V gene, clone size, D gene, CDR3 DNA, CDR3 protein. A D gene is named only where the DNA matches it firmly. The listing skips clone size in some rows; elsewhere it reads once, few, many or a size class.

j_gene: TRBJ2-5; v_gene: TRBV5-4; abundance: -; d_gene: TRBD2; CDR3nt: TGTGCCAGCAGCTTGGCGGCTAGCGGGGGCAAAGAGACCCAGTACTTC; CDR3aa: CASSLAASGGKETQYF
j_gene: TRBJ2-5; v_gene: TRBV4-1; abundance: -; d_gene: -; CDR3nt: TGCGCCAGCAGCCAAGATAATGGTGTCAGGGGCCCCCATGGAGAGACCCAGTACTTC; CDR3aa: CASSQDNGVRGPHGETQYF
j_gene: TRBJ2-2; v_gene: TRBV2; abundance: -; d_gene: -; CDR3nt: TGTGCCAGCAATTTTCAGATTAACACCGGGGAGCTGTTTTTT; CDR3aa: CASNFQINTGELFF
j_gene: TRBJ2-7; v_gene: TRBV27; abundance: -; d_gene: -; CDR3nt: TGTGCCAGCAGTCCTGGAGCGGGTACCCCCTACGAGCAGTACTTC; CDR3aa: CASSPGAGTPYEQYF
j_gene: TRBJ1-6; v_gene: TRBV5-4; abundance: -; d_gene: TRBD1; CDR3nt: TGTGCCAGCAGCTTGAACGACAGGGTGGGAAATTCACCCCTCCACTTT; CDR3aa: CASSLNDRVGNSPLHF
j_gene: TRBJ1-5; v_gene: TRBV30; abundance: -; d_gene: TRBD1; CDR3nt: TGTGCCTGGAGCCTATCGACAGGGATGCAGCCCCAGCATTTT; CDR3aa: CAWSLSTGMQPQHF
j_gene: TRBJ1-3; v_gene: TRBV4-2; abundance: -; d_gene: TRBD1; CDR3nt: TGTGCCAGCAGCCAAGGCGGGACAGGACCAACCCCTGGAAACACCATATATTTT; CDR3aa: CASSQGGTGPTPGNTIYF
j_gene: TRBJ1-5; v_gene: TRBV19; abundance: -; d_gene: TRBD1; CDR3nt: TGTGCCAGTAGTGGGGGACAGGGCGGAAATCAGCCCCAGCATTTT; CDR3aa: CASSGGQGGNQPQHF
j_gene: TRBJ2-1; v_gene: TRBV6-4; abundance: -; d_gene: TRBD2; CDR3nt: TGTGCCAGCAGTGGGACTAGCGGGTACAATGAGCAGTTCTTC; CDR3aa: CASSGTSGYNEQFF
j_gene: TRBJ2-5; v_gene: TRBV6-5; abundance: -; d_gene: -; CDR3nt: TGTGCCAGCAGTACGGACCGGGATCAAGAGACCCAGTACTTC; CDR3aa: CASSTDRDQETQYF
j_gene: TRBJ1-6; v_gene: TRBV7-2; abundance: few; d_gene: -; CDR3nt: TGTGTCAGGAGCTTAGGGCCAGGCTCCTATCATTCACCCCTCCACTTT; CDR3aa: CVRSLGPGSYHSPLHF